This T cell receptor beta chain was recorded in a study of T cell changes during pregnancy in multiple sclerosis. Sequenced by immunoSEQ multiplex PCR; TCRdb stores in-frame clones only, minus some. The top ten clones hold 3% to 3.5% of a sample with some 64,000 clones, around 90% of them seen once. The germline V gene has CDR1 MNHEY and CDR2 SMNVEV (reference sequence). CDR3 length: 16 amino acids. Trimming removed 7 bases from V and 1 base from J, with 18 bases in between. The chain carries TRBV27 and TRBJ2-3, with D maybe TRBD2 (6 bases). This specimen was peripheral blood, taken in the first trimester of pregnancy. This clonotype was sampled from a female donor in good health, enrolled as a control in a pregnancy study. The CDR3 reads CASKLLGGGGTDTQYF. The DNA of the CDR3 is TGTGCCAGCAAGCTCCTCGGAGGAGGGGGCACAGATACGCAGTATTTT.